The 11 T cell receptor beta chains reported below all come from one sample, sequenced in a study of blood T cell repertoires in COVID-19. Only in-frame clones appear in the TCRdb table, and some are missing; sequencing was by immunoSEQ multiplex PCR. The sample yields under 150,000 clones, more than 75% seen once. Sequenced input: peripheral blood. All receptors derive from a man between 65 and 85 years old with active COVID-19.

The chain recombines TRBV5-8 with TRBJ2-1; D gene uncertain. Trimming removed 0 bases from V and 12 bases from J, with 4 bases in between. The germline CDR1 and CDR2 sequences are SGHTS and YDEGEE. This CDR3 region has 10 residues. The DNA for the CDR3 is TGTGCCAGCAGCTTGGGGCCGCAGTTCTTC. Protein sequence: CASSLGPQFF.

V and J are TRBV7-2 and TRBJ2-1; 7 bases line up with TRBD2. V lost 0 bases, J lost 6 bases, and 8 bases stayed unmatched. The germline gives CDR1 SGHTA, CDR2 FQGNSA. CDR3 size: 16 residues. The CDR3 protein is CASSLARTRGSNEQFF. The CDR3 nucleotides are TGTGCCAGCAGCTTAGCGAGGACTAGGGGTTCCAATGAGCAGTTCTTC.

The chain carries TRBV7-9 and TRBJ2-3; 7 bases match TRBD2. J was trimmed by 0 bases and V by 4 bases; bases with no gene match: 10. CDR3 length equals 17 residues. Germline V gene lookup returns CDR1 SEHNR and CDR2 FQNEAQ (reference sequence). CDR3 amino acids: CASSSGLGGLSTDTQYF. The CDR3 DNA reads TGTGCCAGCAGCTCGGGATTGGGAGGGCTTAGCACAGATACGCAGTATTTT.

This chain's CDR3 is CASTPTGRGRPDTQYF. CDR3 bases: TGTGCCAGCACCCCAACGGGCAGGGGTCGCCCAGATACGCAGTATTTT. This chain joins TRBV27 and TRBJ2-3; a weak D match, TRBD1 (6 bases). Trimming removed 7 bases from V and 4 bases from J, with 21 bases in between. The CDR3 contains 16 residues. CDR1 MNHEY and CDR2 SMNVEV come from the germline V gene (reference sequence).

The rearrangement joins TRBV28 to TRBJ2-3; possible D gene TRBD2, 5 bases. The V gene's germline CDR1 is MDHEN and CDR2 SYDVKM. Trimming stripped 2 bases from V and 4 bases from J, with 13 bases between. The CDR3 covers 15 residues. For the CDR3, the DNA is TGTGCCAGCAGTTTAGCGGGCGAACTATCAGATACGCAGTATTTT. Translation gives CASSLAGELSDTQYF.

The V gene is TRBV19, the J gene TRBJ1-2; no clear D gene. The CDR3 has 13 residues. Trimming took 4 bases from V and 7 from J, leaving 13 bases between them. Germline V CDR1 and CDR2: LNHDA, SQIVND (reference sequence). CDR3 nucleotides: TGTGCCAGTAGTACACCGGGATCTGTTGGCTACACCTTC. The encoded protein is CASSTPGSVGYTF.

The chain couples TRBV5-1 to TRBJ2-3; D is possibly TRBD2 (6 bases). CDR3 length: 18 residues. Germline CDR1 SGHRS, CDR2 YFSETQ. Trimming stripped 0 bases from V and 2 bases from J, with 19 bases between. DNA for the CDR3: TGCGCCAGCAGCTTGGCCCTAGGAGGGACCGTCAACACAGATACGCAGTATTTT. Its translation: CASSLALGGTVNTDTQYF.

The genes are TRBV7-2 and TRBJ2-1, with TRBD2 matching 8 bases. In germline, CDR1 is SGHTA, CDR2 FQGNSA. The CDR3 length is 15 residues. Losses at the gene ends were 5 bases for V and 4 bases for J; bases not matched to a gene: 7. The CDR3 DNA is TGTGCCAGCAGCCCGCGTGCGGGAGGATACAATGAGCAGTTCTTC. Translated: CASSPRAGGYNEQFF.

V gene TRBV6-2 or TRBV6-3 combines with J gene TRBJ2-1, with TRBD2 identical over 11 bases. The CDR3 contains 19 residues. Trimming took 3 bases from V and 4 from J; bases not matched to a gene: 14. Germline CDR1 MNHEY, CDR2 SVGEGT. The CDR3 bases are TGTGCCAGCAGTTATCCCCCGATTGGGACTAGCGGTCTGTACAATGAGCAGTTCTTC. It is translated as CASSYPPIGTSGLYNEQFF.

J is TRBJ1-4 and V is TRBV5-8, with D perhaps TRBD1 (5 bases). The CDR3 is 16 amino acids. The ends were cut back, 3 bases at V and 4 bases at J, with 16 bases in the middle. Germline CDR1 reads SGHTS; CDR2 reads YDEGEE. The CDR3 region has the DNA TGTGCCAGCAGCTATGGCTCCGGGACTCTTAATGAAAAACTGTTTTTT. It encodes CASSYGSGTLNEKLFF.

V gene TRBV2 combines with J gene TRBJ1-4, with D uncertain. Germline V gene lookup returns CDR1 SNHLY and CDR2 FYNNEI. The CDR3 totals 14 residues. Trimming left V 5 bases short and J 0 bases short, with 7 bases between. The CDR3 here is CASSRQPTNEKLFF. The CDR3 coding sequence is TGTGCCAGCAGTAGACAACCAACTAATGAAAAACTGTTTTTT.